Below, 20 T cell receptor beta chains from the same sample are listed, as sequenced in a study of CD8 T cell repertoires and HIV-1 epitope variants. No cognate antigen is known for these TCRs. The protocol was immunoSEQ multiplex PCR, while the TCRdb copy is restricted to in-frame clones and leaves out a portion. There are over 5,000 clones in the sample; about 67% occur only once, and roughly two fifths lies in the top ten. Source material: cultured CD8+ T cells derived from PBMCs. These receptors all stem from a male donor with HIV.

This clone showed up just a few times. The chain recombines TRBV11-2 with TRBJ1-2; no reliable D call. Looked up from germline, CDR1 is SGHAT and CDR2 is FQNNGV. This CDR3 region has 12 residues. Between the trimmed V and J ends, which lost 5 bases and 7 bases, there was a span of 11 bases. The CDR3 nucleotides are TGTGCCAGCAGCCCGGAGGCTGGTGGCTACACCTTC. Protein: CASSPEAGGYTF. Full variable domain (outside the CDR3, taken from reference TRBV11-2 and TRBJ1-2): EAGVAQSPRYKIIEKRQSVAFWCNPISGHATLYWYQQILGQGPKLLIQFQNNGVVDDSQLPKDRFSAERLKGVDSTLKIQPAKLEDSAVYLCASSPEAGGYTFGSGTRLTVV.

The chain has TRBV27 and TRBJ2-7; D is unclear. The CDR3 is 14 amino acids. The germline V and J ends were trimmed by 2 bases and 3 bases, with 11 bases remaining between them. Germline-derived CDR1 and CDR2 are MNHEY and SMNVEV (reference sequence). DNA of the CDR3: TGTGCCAGCAGTTTAGGGTCGACCATCTACGAGCAGTACTTC. Translation gives CASSLGSTIYEQYF.

The genes are TRBV5-1 and TRBJ2-7; D ambiguous. Germline V CDR1 and CDR2: SGHRS, YFSETQ. CDR3 length equals 13 residues. V lost 2 bases, J lost 5 bases, and 11 bases lay in between. CDR3 region: CASSFFGSDEQYF. CDR3 bases: TGCGCCAGCAGCTTCTTTGGGTCCGACGAGCAGTACTTC.

The sample holds one count of this clone. The chain couples TRBV27 to TRBJ1-4; 7 nucleotides align to TRBD1. CDR3 length: 15 amino acids. Losses at the gene ends were 3 bases for V and 6 bases for J; bases not matched to a gene: 7. Germline values: CDR1 MNHEY, CDR2 SMNVEV (reference sequence). DNA for the CDR3: TGTGCCAGCAGTTTTCGGGACAGTAGAGATGAAAAACTGTTTTTT. It codes for CASSFRDSRDEKLFF.

CDR3 amino acids: CASSDGDNSPLHF. The CDR3 DNA is TGTGCCAGCAGTGACGGAGATAATTCACCCCTCCACTTT. V gene TRBV6-5 combines with J gene TRBJ1-6; D gene ambiguous. The germline V and J ends were trimmed by 5 bases and 5 bases, with 7 bases remaining between them. The CDR3 covers 13 residues. Germline lookup yields CDR1 MNHEY and CDR2 SVGAGI.

This chain links TRBV2 with TRBJ1-2; D ambiguous. Germline V gene lookup returns CDR1 SNHLY and CDR2 FYNNEI. The CDR3 totals 13 residues. With 3 bases removed from V and 3 bases from J, the gap between germline ends came to 8 bases. The CDR3, as DNA: TGTGCCAGCAGTGAGACCCGAGACTATGGCTACACCTTC. As protein: CASSETRDYGYTF.

The table lists this clone with a few counts. The chain carries TRBV6-7 and TRBJ2-7; D is undetermined. TRBV6-7 is recorded as an ORF, its role being uncertain. The length of the CDR3 is 18 residues. With 2 bases removed from V and 5 bases from J, the gap between germline ends came to 25 bases. The chain's CDR3 is CASSYRSPPVGLCHEQYF. The CDR3, as DNA: TGTGCCAGCAGTTACCGTTCCCCCCCCGTTGGGTTATGTCACGAGCAGTACTTC.

The chain combines TRBV4-1 with TRBJ2-2; 7 bases match TRBD2. CDR3 length: 16 amino acids. CDR1 is MGHRA, CDR2 YSYEKL, per germline. Trimming took 2 bases from V and 0 from J; bases not matched to a gene: 3. For the CDR3, the DNA is TGCGCCAGCAGCCAATCTAGCGGAGCGAACACCGGGGAGCTGTTTTTT. Residues: CASSQSSGANTGELFF.

V and J are TRBV6-5 and TRBJ1-1; D perhaps matches TRBD1 (6 bases). Germline V gives CDR1 MNHEY, CDR2 SVGAGI. This CDR3 is 13 amino acids long. V was trimmed by 8 bases and J by 0 bases, leaving 10 bases between them. The DNA of the CDR3 is TGTGCCAGCGGACAGTGGATGAACACTGAAGCTTTCTTT. Translated: CASGQWMNTEAFF.

The chain recombines TRBV6-5 with TRBJ2-1, with TRBD1 as a possible D gene (5 bases). V lost 4 bases and J lost 9, with 7 bases in between. This CDR3 region has 11 residues. CDR1 is MNHEY, CDR2 SVGAGI, per germline. CDR3 DNA sequence: TGTGCCAGCAGTTCAGGGATTGAGCAGTTCTTC. Translation gives CASSSGIEQFF.

This chain uses TRBV4-2 with TRBJ1-5; no definite D call. The V end lost 5 bases, the J end lost 0 bases, and 8 bases lay between the germline ends. The CDR3 loop spans 14 amino acids. The V gene's germline CDR1 is LGHNA and CDR2 YNFKEQ. CDR3 DNA sequence: TGTGCCAGCAGCTTTTCGGGTAGCAATCAGCCCCAGCATTTT. Its protein product is CASSFSGSNQPQHF.

The chain couples TRBV6-1 to TRBJ1-2; D is unresolved. The CDR3 is 12 residues long. V was clipped by 2 bases and J by 7 bases, with 8 bases between them. Germline values: CDR1 MNHNS, CDR2 SASEGT. CDR3 region: CASSESGLGYTF. In DNA, the CDR3 is TGTGCCAGCAGTGAATCGGGCCTTGGCTACACCTTC.

The CDR3 loop reads CASSESYDNEQFF. The CDR3 bases are TGCGCCAGCAGTGAGTCGTACGACAATGAGCAGTTCTTC. This chain links TRBV10-1 with TRBJ2-1; no firm D call. The CDR3 consists of 13 residues. The germline gives CDR1 WNHNN, CDR2 SYGVQD (reference sequence). The V gene lost 0 bases and the J gene lost 5 bases, with 5 bases spanning the gap.

The DNA of the CDR3 is TGTGCCAGCAGTTTCCTACTAGCGGGCGCTTCCTACAATGAGCAGTTCTTC. This sequence encodes CASSFLLAGASYNEQFF. The rearrangement joins TRBV28 to TRBJ2-1, with 9 bases identical to TRBD2. The CDR3 totals 17 residues. The germline CDR1 and CDR2 sequences are MDHEN and SYDVKM. J gave up 1 base and V 3 bases, and 7 bases lay outside the gene matches.

J is TRBJ1-1 and V is TRBV11-3; no reliable D call. This CDR3 region has 13 residues. Germline CDR1 and CDR2: SGHNT and YENEEA. With 3 bases removed from V and 1 base from J, the gap between germline ends came to 6 bases. The CDR3 loop is CASSFAGNTEAFF. CDR3 nucleotide sequence: TGTGCCAGCAGCTTCGCCGGGAACACTGAAGCTTTCTTT.

This clone has just a few counts. This sequence joins TRBV6-5 and TRBJ2-3; unclear D gene. Germline V gives CDR1 MNHEY, CDR2 SVGAGI. CDR3 length: 16 residues. V was clipped by 0 bases and J by 1 base, with 11 bases between them. CDR3 in amino acids: CASSYSTDPRTDTQYF. The CDR3 DNA follows: TGTGCCAGCAGTTACTCTACGGACCCTCGCACAGATACGCAGTATTTT.

The chain carries TRBV5-1 and TRBJ1-1; no definite D call. Between the trimmed V and J ends, which lost 4 bases and 4 bases, there was a span of 11 bases. The CDR3 is 13 amino acids. Germline loops: CDR1 SGHRS, CDR2 YFSETQ. This CDR3 reads CASSGNPSTEAFF. CDR3 nucleotide sequence: TGCGCCAGCAGCGGCAATCCTAGCACTGAAGCTTTCTTT.

The gene calls are TRBV19 and TRBJ2-1; tentatively, D is TRBD2 (5 bases). Trimming took 8 bases from V and 6 from J, leaving 14 bases between them. Per the germline V gene, CDR1 is LNHDA and CDR2 is SQIVND (reference sequence). The CDR3 consists of 13 residues. The CDR3 spells CASSPWESNEQFF. The CDR3 DNA follows: TGTGCCAGTTCGCCTTGGGAGTCCAATGAGCAGTTCTTC.

The J gene is TRBJ2-7, the V gene TRBV27, with D perhaps being TRBD1 or TRBD2 (6 bases each). Deletions cut 1 base from V and 5 bases from J, with 12 bases between. The CDR3 length is 14 residues. The germline V gene encodes CDR1 MNHEY and CDR2 SMNVEV (reference sequence). CDR3 sequence reads: CASSLFGGLNEQYF. The CDR3 nucleotides read TGTGCCAGCAGTTTATTTGGGGGGCTGAACGAGCAGTACTTC.

The gene calls are TRBV2 and TRBJ2-1; the match to TRBD1 covers 8 bases. J lost 2 bases, V lost 6 bases, and 12 bases had no gene match. CDR3 length equals 17 residues. The V gene's germline CDR1 is SNHLY and CDR2 FYNNEI. This CDR3 reads CASSSIGQGATYNEQFF. In DNA, the CDR3 is TGTGCCAGCAGCTCCATCGGGCAGGGGGCCACCTACAATGAGCAGTTCTTC.